Given below is one T cell receptor (beta chain) in context. Its antigen is unidentified. The record originates from a study of post-analysis software for immune sequencing data. Study-level background: Multiple sclerosis in the patients followed relapsing-remitting, secondary progressive and progressive-relapsing courses. Overall study results and limits: Those with multiple sclerosis, the patient group, showed significantly lower normalized Chao1 diversity than controls. F measure grouped same-batch samples tightly together.

Included in the TCR beta cDNA libraries were unique molecular identifiers. Around 460,000 cDNA molecules came from about 1 to 10 million T cells. MiXCR, run by TCRdb on the PCR reads, gives a single entry per CDR3 protein. The sample gives hundreds of thousands of distinct CDR3 sequences, about 50% of which show up once; 4.6% is in the top ten. The specimen sequenced was blood. This clonotype originated in a girl aged 10-17 years with multiple sclerosis.

The CDR3 reads CSARRLAGGKDTQYF. The CDR3 DNA follows: TGCAGTGCCCGCCGGCTAGCGGGAGGGAAAGATACGCAGTATTTT. The chain is built from TRBV20-1 and TRBJ2-3; 12 bases align to TRBD2. The ends lost 6 bases at V and 5 bases at J; junction bases unmatched: 9. Germline V CDR1 and CDR2: DFQATT, SNEGSKA (reference sequence). CDR3 length equals 15 residues.